Listed here are 12 T cell receptor beta chains from one sample, sequenced in a study of blood T cell repertoires in COVID-19. Profiling relied on immunoSEQ multiplex PCR, and the TCRdb table lists in-frame clones only, not all of them. Counted here are 150,000 to 200,000 clones, approximately 91% occurring once; the ten biggest clones make up 2% to 3%. Sequenced material: peripheral blood. The source is a man aged 18 to 29 with acute or convalescent COVID-19.

V is TRBV11-2 and J is TRBJ1-2, with a tentative D call TRBD1 (6 bases). The CDR3 spans 15 residues. Germline-derived CDR1 and CDR2 are SGHAT and FQNNGV. Trimming pared 4 bases from V and 2 bases from J, leaving 14 bases between. The CDR3 DNA is TGTGCCAGCAGCTCCCACAGGGATTCAAACTATGGCTACACCTTC. The encoded protein is CASSSHRDSNYGYTF.

V gene TRBV3-1 (or the pseudogene TRBV3-2) combines with J gene TRBJ2-7, with D tentatively TRBD1 (5 bases). Per the germline V gene, CDR1 is LGHDT and CDR2 is YNNKEL (reference sequence). The CDR3 contains 15 residues. V was clipped by 3 bases and J by 2 bases, with 14 bases between them. CDR3 DNA sequence: TGTGCCAGCAGCCACCAGGGTCCTGGTCCCTACGAGCAGTACTTC. Residues: CASSHQGPGPYEQYF.

This chain connects TRBV6-5 to TRBJ2-5; D is possibly TRBD1 (7 bases). This CDR3 region has 15 residues. Trimming stripped 4 bases from V and 5 bases from J, with 17 bases between. Looked up from germline, CDR1 is MNHEY and CDR2 is SVGAGI. The CDR3 nucleotides read TGTGCCAGCAGTTGGGCCGGGACAGCGGGCGAGACCCAGTACTTC. It specifies CASSWAGTAGETQYF.

This chain links TRBV7-8 with TRBJ1-5, with 7 bases fitting TRBD1. Trimming took 3 bases from V and 2 from J; bases not matched to a gene: 10. Germline V gives CDR1 SGHVS, CDR2 FQNEAQ. This CDR3 is built from 17 residues. The CDR3 protein is CASSFGIGGLGNQPQHF. DNA of the CDR3: TGTGCCAGCAGCTTCGGAATAGGGGGCCTTGGCAATCAGCCCCAGCATTTT.

The rearrangement uses TRBV11-3 and TRBJ1-1, with unresolved D. The length of the CDR3 is 15 residues. The germline V gene encodes CDR1 SGHNT and CDR2 YENEEA. The V end was cut by 3 bases, the J end by 4 bases, with 15 bases between. CDR3 loop: CASSLESASGTEAFF. As DNA, the CDR3 is TGTGCCAGCAGCTTGGAGAGCGCCTCTGGCACTGAAGCTTTCTTT.

The chain recombines TRBV18 with TRBJ2-3; maybe TRBD2 (5 bases). V lost 3 bases and J 5 bases, leaving 15 bases between the germline ends. This CDR3 region has 15 residues. Germline lookup yields CDR1 KGHSH and CDR2 LQKENI. The CDR3 here is CASSPPGSSGDTQYF. The CDR3 nucleotides are TGTGCCAGCTCACCGCCGGGATCCTCGGGAGATACGCAGTATTTT.

This chain links TRBV6-5 with TRBJ1-1; the match to TRBD1 covers 10 bases. The CDR3 spans 14 residues. CDR1 and CDR2 from the germline V gene are MNHEY and SVGAGI. J lost 1 base, V lost 5 bases, and 1 base had no gene match. This chain's CDR3 is CASSRQGANTEAFF. In DNA form, the CDR3 reads TGTGCCAGCAGTCGACAGGGGGCGAACACTGAAGCTTTCTTT.

The chain has TRBV7-6 and TRBJ2-1; 9 bases match TRBD1. This CDR3 has 17 amino acids. Germline V CDR1 and CDR2: SGHVS, FNYEAQ. V lost 3 bases, J lost 5 bases, and 11 bases stayed unmatched. The CDR3 sequence: CASSFQSGTGSHNEQFF. CDR3 DNA: TGTGCCAGCAGCTTTCAATCGGGGACAGGGTCTCACAATGAGCAGTTCTTC.

The J gene is TRBJ2-3, the V gene TRBV19; 9 bases align to TRBD1. The CDR3 is 17 amino acids. Germline trimming cut 7 bases from V and 0 bases from J; bases unmatched to any gene: 11. Germline V lookup: CDR1 LNHDA, CDR2 SQIVND (reference sequence). CDR3 nucleotide sequence: TGTGCCAGTAAGGGTGGTTTGACAGGGGGTAGCACAGATACGCAGTATTTT. This codes for CASKGGLTGGSTDTQYF.

The V call is TRBV30, the J call TRBJ1-2; D is possibly TRBD1 (5 bases). The length of the CDR3 is 13 residues. V lost 1 base and J 4 bases, leaving 10 bases between the germline ends. CDR1 and CDR2 from the germline V gene are GTSNPN and SVGIG (reference sequence). The CDR3 region is CAWSGQFSYGYTF. DNA for the CDR3: TGTGCCTGGAGTGGACAGTTTTCCTATGGCTACACCTTC. The entire variable domain, with the rest obtained from reference TRBV30 and TRBJ1-2, is as follows: SQTIHQWPATLVQPVGSPLSLECTVEGTSNPNLYWYRQAAGRGLQLLFYSVGIGQISSEVPQNLSASRPQDRQFILSSKKLLLSDSGFYLCAWSGQFSYGYTFGSGTRLTVV.

This clone has only a few counts. The rearrangement uses TRBV19 and TRBJ2-1; 7 nucleotides align to TRBD2. After removal of 6 bases from V and 9 bases from J, the junction contained 5 bases not matched to a gene. This CDR3 is built from 12 residues. Germline assignment: CDR1 LNHDA and CDR2 SQIVND (reference sequence). This CDR3 is CASRGGLGEQFF. CDR3 DNA: TGTGCCAGTAGGGGGGGGTTGGGTGAGCAGTTCTTC.

CDR3 loop: CAWTDRDNEQFF. Here the CDR3 DNA reads TGTGCCTGGACCGACCGGGACAATGAGCAGTTCTTC. J is TRBJ2-1 and V is TRBV30, with no clear D. This CDR3 spans 12 amino acids. Germline lookup yields CDR1 GTSNPN and CDR2 SVGIG (reference sequence). V lost 4 bases to trimming and J lost 5 bases, with 9 bases between them.